This T cell receptor (beta chain) emerged from a study of cytomegalovirus exposure and HLA in healthy donors. Whole-study results and caveats: An ancestry cluster, one associated with Asian ancestry, reportedly showed fewer N-insertions than the approximately 660-donor mean in a later analysis.

Both 60 Vbeta primers and 13 Jbeta primers went into the PCR. Data came from immunoSEQ multiplex PCR; TCRdb stores just in-frame clones and leaves some out. The sample records 100,000 to 150,000 clones, about 80% being singletons. In the case of this clone: Its antigen is not known.

Trimming shortened V by 2 bases and J by 5 bases, and 10 bases separated the two germline ends. Germline V CDR1 and CDR2: MNHEY, SMNVEV (reference sequence). The CDR3 is made up of 13 amino acids. V usage is TRBV27 and J usage is TRBJ2-7; maybe TRBD2 (5 bases). This clonotype was sampled from a girl aged 2-10 years in good health and CMV-seronegative. Sequencing was performed on PBMCs. CDR3: CASSLGLGNEQYF. CDR3 coding DNA: TGTGCCAGCAGTTTAGGACTTGGGAACGAGCAGTACTTC.